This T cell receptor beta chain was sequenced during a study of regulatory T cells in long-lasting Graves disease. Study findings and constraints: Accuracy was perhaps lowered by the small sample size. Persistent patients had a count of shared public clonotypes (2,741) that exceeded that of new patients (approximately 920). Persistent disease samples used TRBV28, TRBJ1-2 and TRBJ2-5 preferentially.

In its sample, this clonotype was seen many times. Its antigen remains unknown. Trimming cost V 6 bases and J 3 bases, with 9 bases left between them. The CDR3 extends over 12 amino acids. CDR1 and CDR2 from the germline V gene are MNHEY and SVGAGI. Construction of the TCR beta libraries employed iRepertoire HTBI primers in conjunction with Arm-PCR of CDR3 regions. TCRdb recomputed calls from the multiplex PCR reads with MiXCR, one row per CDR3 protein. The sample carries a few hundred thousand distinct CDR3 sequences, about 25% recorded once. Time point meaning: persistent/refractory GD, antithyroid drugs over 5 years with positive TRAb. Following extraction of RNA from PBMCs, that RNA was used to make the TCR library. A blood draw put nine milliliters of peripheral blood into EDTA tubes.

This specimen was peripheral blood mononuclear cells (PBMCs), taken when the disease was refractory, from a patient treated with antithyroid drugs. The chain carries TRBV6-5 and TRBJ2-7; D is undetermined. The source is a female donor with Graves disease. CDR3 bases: TGTGCCAGCAGCTACGTCGGCTACGAGCAGTACTTC. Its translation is CASSYVGYEQYF.